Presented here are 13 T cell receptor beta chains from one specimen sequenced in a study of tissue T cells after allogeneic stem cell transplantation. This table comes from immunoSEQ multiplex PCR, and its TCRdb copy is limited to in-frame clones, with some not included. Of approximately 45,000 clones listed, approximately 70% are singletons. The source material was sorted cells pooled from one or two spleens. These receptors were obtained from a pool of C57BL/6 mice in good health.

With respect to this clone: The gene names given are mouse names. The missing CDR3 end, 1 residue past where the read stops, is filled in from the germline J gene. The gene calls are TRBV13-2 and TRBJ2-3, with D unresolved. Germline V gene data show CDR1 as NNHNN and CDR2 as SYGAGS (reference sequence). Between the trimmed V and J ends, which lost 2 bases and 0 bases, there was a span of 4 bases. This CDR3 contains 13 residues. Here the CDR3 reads CASGDISAETLYF. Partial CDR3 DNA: TGTGCCAGCGGTGACATTAGTGCAGAAACGCTGTAT.

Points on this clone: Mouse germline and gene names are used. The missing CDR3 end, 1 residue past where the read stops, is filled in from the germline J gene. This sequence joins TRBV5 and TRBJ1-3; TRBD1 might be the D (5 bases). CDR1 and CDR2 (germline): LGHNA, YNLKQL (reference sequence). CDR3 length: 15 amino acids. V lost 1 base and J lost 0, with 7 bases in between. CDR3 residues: CASSQGTTSGNTLYF. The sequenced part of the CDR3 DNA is TGTGCCAGCAGCCAAGGGACAACTTCTGGAAATACGCTCTAT.

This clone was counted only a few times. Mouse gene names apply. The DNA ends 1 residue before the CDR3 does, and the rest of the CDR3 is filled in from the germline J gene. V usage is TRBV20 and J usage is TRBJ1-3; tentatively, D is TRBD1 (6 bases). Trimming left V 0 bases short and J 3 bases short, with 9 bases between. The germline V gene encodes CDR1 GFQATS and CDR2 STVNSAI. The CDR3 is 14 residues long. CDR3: CGAREGRGGNTLYF. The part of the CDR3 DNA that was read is TGTGGTGCTAGGGAGGGCAGGGGTGGAAATACGCTCTAT.

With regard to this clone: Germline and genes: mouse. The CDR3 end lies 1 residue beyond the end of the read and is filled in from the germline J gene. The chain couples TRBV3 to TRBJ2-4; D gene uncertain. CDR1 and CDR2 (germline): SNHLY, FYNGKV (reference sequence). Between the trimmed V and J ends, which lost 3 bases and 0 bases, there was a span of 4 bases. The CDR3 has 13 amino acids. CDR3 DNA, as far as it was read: TGTGCCAGCAGCTTGAGTAGTCAAAACACCTTGTAC. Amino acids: CASSLSSQNTLY. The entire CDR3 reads CASSLSSQNTLYF.

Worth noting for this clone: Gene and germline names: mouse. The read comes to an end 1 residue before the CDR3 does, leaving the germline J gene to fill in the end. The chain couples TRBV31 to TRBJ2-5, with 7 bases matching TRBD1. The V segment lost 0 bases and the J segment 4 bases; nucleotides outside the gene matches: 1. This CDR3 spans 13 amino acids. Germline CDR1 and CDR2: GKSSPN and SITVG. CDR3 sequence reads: CAWSLGTEDTQYF. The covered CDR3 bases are TGTGCCTGGAGTCTAGGGACAGAAGACACCCAGTAC. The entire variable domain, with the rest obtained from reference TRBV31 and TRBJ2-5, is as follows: AQTIHQWPVAEIKAVGSPLSLGCTIKGKSSPNLYWYWQATGGTLQQLFYSITVGQVESVVQLNLSASRPKDDQFILSTEKLLLSHSGFYLCAWSLGTEDTQYFGPGTRLLVL.

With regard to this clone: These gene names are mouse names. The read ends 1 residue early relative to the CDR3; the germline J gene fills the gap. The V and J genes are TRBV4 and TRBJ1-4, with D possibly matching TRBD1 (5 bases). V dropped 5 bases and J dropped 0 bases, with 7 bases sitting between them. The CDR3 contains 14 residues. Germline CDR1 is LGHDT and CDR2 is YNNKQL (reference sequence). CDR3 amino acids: CASSRQLSNERLFF. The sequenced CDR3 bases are TGTGCCAGCAGCCGACAGCTTTCCAACGAAAGATTATTT.

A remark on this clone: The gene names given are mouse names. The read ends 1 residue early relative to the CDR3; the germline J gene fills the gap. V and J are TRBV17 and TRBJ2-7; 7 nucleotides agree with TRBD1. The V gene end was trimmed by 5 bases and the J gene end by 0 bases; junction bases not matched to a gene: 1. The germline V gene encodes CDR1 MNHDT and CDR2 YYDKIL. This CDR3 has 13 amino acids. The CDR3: CASSRQGSYEQYF. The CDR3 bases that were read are TGTGCTAGCAGTCGACAGGGCTCCTATGAACAGTAC.

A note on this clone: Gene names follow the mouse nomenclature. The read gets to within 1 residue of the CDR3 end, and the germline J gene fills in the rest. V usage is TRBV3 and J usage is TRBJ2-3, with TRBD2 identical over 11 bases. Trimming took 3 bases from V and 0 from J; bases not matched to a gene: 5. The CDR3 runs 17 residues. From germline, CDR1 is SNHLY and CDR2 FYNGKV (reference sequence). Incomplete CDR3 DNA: TGTGCCAGCAGCTTCGGGACTGGGGGTACTAGTGCAGAAACGCTGTAT. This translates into CASSFGTGGTSAETLY. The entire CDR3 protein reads CASSFGTGGTSAETLYF.

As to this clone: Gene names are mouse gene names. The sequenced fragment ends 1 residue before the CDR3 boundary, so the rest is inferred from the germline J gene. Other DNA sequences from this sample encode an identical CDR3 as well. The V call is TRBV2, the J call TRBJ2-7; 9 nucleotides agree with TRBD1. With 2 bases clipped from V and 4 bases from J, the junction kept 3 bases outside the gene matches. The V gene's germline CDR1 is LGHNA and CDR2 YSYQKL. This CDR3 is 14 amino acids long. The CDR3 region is CASSQPGQGYEQYF. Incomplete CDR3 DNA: TGTGCCAGCAGCCAACCGGGACAGGGTTATGAACAGTAC.

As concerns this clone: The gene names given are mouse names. The CDR3 sequence is CASSRALNTEVFF. The DNA read from the CDR3 is TGTGCCAGCTCTCGGGCCTTAAACACAGAAGTCTTC. The chain recombines TRBV12-2 with TRBJ1-1; D call uncertain. The read ends 1 residue shy of where the CDR3 ends; the end is completed using the germline J gene. The length of the CDR3 is 13 residues. V gave up 2 bases and J gave up 1 base, with 7 bases separating them. From germline, CDR1 is SGHLS and CDR2 HYDKME.

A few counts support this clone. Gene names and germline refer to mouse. The CDR3 DNA, read in part, is TGTGCCAGCAGTGATGAGGAACAGTAC. Translated, it gives CASSDEEQY. The entire CDR3 protein is CASSDEEQYF. The genes are TRBV13-1 and TRBJ2-7; D not certain. Read sequence stops 1 residue before the CDR3 end, and the germline J gene provides the missing end. The CDR3 consists of 10 residues. Germline V gives CDR1 NSHNY, CDR2 SYGAGN. V was cut by 0 bases and J by 7 bases, with 2 bases left in between.

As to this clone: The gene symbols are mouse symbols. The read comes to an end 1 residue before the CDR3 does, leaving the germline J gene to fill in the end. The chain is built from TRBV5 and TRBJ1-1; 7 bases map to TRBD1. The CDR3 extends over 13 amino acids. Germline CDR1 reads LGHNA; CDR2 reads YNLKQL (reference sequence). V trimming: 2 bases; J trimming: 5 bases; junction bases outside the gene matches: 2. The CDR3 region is CASSQKGQTEVFF. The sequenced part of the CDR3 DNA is TGTGCCAGCAGCCAAAAGGGACAGACAGAAGTCTTC.

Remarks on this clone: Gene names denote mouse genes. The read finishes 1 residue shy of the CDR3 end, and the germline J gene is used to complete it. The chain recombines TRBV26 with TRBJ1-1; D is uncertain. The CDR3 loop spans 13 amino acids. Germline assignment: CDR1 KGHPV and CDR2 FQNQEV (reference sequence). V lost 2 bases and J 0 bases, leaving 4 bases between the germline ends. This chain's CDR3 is CASSLNTNTEVFF. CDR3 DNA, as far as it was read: TGTGCCAGCAGTCTGAACACAAACACAGAAGTCTTC.